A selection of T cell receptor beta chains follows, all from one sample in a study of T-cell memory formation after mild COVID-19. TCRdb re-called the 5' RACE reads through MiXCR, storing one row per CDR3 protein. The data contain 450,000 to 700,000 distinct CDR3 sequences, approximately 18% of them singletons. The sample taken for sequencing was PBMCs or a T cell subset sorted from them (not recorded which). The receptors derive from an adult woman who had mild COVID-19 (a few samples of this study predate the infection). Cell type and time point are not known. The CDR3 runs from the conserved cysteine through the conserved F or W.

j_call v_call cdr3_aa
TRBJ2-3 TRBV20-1 CSARDMSGTKGTDTQYF
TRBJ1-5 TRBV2 CASSRDNYSNQPQHF
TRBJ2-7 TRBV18 CASSGGATYEQYF
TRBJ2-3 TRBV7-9 CASSLAGLRTDTQYF
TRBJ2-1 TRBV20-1 CSVPSGTSSYNEQFF
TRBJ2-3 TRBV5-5 CASSISGHDTDTQYF
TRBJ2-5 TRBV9 CASSVGFQETQYF
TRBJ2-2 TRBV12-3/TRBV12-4 CASTISPYGELFF
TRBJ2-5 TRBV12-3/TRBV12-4 CASSSGPAETQYF
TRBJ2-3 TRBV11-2 CASSFRTSGSWGTQYF
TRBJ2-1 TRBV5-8 CASSLSTSGILRGDEQFF
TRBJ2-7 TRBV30 CAWSAGLRRYEQYF
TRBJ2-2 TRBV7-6 CASSLARSAGELFF
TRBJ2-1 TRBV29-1 CSVDSTNYNEQFF
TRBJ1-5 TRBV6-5 CASSYSTGADQPQHF
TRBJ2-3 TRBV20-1 CSAGRETLGTDTQYF
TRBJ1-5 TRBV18 CASAAGEVSNQPQHF
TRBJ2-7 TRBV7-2 CASSPGLAGVGEQYF
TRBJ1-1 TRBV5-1 CASRGGQGRTEAFF
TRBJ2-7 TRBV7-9 CASSLAQQGVYEQYF
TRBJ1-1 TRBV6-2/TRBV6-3 CASTLTGPNTEAFF
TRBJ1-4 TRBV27 CASSTRLGGGEKLFF
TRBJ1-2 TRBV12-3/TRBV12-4 CASSPIEGVLGYGYTF
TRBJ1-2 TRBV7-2 CASSRGTVGYTF
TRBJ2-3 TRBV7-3 CASSLTGVGTDTQYF
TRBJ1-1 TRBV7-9 CASSSAQPGTEAFF
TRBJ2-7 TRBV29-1 CSVEDPGSSYEQYF
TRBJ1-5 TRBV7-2 CASSLGGTLTQHF
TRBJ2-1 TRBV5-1 CASSLEVQGSSYNEQFF
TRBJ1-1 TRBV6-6 CASSYLSLRGDTEAFF
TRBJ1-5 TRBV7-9 CASSLNRGEPQHF
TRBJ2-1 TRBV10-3 CAISGASGGLNEQFF
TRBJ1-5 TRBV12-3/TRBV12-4 CASSKGTAQRPQHF
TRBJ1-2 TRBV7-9 CASSSQTGVGDGYTF
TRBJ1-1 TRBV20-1 CSESDRFLTEAFF
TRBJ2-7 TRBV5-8 CASSLGGVSYEQYF
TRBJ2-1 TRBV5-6 CASSFTMIVEQFF
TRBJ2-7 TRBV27 CASKLLGTGGLYEQYF
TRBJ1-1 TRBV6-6 CASTGQGGTEAFF
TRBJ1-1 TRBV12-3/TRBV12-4 CASSRDRVIGRTEAFF
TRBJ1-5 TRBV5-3 CARSLLFGGAAPRNQPQHF
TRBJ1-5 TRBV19 CASSPGTGDSNQPQHF
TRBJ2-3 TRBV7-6 CASSTQRGGMLDTQYF
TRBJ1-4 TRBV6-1 CASSDAKGEKLFF
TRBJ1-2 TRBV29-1 CSVDAGNGYTF
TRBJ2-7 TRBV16 CASSQSGAGAYYEQYF
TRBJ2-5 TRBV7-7 CASSLTGQGGETQYF
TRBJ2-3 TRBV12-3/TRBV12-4 CASSLGGRGEGDTQYF
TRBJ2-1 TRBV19 CASTGGSYNELFF
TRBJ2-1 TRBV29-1 CSDGTGFNEQFF
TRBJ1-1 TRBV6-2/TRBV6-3 CASTQMGQGFWSTEAFF